This T cell receptor beta chain derives from a study of post-analysis software for immune sequencing data. Notes on the study in general: Same-batch preparations were strongly co-clustered by F measure. Controls significantly exceeded multiple sclerosis patients in normalized Chao1 diversity. Patients had higher frequencies than controls of roughly five TRBV segments, including TRBV5-6, TRBV5-1 and TRBV20-1.

Researchers reported that TCR beta cDNA libraries carried unique molecular identifiers. MiXCR was run by TCRdb on the PCR reads, yielding one entry per CDR3 protein. The sample lists about 540,000 distinct CDR3 sequences, around a third occurring once. CDR3 length: 15 residues. Germline assignment: CDR1 LGHNA and CDR2 YNFKEQ. Trimming stripped 0 bases from V and 8 bases from J, with 13 bases between. With regard to this clonotype: Antigen: not known.

The sample was blood. This sequence originates from a girl aged 2 to 17 with multiple sclerosis. The chain links TRBV4-2 to TRBJ1-4; D is uncertain. The CDR3 region is CASSQDLWWEEKLFF. The CDR3 bases are TGTGCCAGCAGCCAAGATCTTTGGTGGGAGGAAAAACTGTTTTTT.